The rows below give T cell receptor beta chains drawn from one sample of a study of shared clonotypes between healthy human individuals. TCRdb keeps only in-frame clones here, not all; method: immunoSEQ multiplex PCR. The table lists 950,000 to 1,100,000 clones, more than 60% of them singletons, with about 1.5% in the top ten. The sequencing input was memory CD4+ T cells sorted from blood. The receptors originated from a man aged 18 to 29 in good health. CDR3s include the opening cysteine and the closing phenylalanine or tryptophan. Fields, in order: D gene, CDR3 length, J gene, V gene, clone size, CDR3 protein, CDR3 DNA. The D gene is left open where the match is weak. Only part of the rows carry a size: once, few, many, or a class if the clone is expanded.

TRBD1	14	TRBJ2-7	TRBV7-2	-	CASSSRDRVSEQYF	TGTGCCAGCAGCTCGCGGGACAGGGTCTCCGAGCAGTACTTC
-	15	TRBJ1-3	TRBV5-1	-	CASSPTGNFGNTIYF	TGCGCCAGCAGCCCAACAGGGAACTTTGGAAACACCATATATTTT
TRBD1	16	TRBJ2-1	TRBV19	-	CASSIGGDRVSNEQFF	TGTGCCAGTAGTATAGGGGGAGACAGGGTCTCAAATGAGCAGTTCTTC
-	12	TRBJ2-3	TRBV19	-	CASSSGADTQYF	TGTGCCAGTAGTTCGGGGGCAGATACGCAGTATTTT
-	19	TRBJ1-2	TRBV19	-	CASSNVLRASRAFNYGYTF	TGTGCCAGTAGTAACGTTCTAAGGGCCTCCCGGGCGTTTAACTATGGCTACACCTTC
-	15	TRBJ2-6	TRBV11-2	-	CASSISDSGANVLTF	TGTGCCAGCAGCATATCAGACTCTGGGGCCAACGTCCTGACTTTC
TRBD1	12	TRBJ2-7	TRBV30	-	CAWSRGQGEQYF	TGTGCCTGGTCCAGGGGGCAAGGCGAGCAGTACTTC
-	14	TRBJ1-4	TRBV2	few	CASMLDGGNEKLFF	TGTGCCAGCATGCTGGACGGTGGTAATGAAAAACTGTTTTTT
-	14	TRBJ1-1	TRBV9	-	CASSVVSENTEAFF	TGTGCCAGCAGCGTAGTTTCAGAGAACACTGAAGCTTTCTTT
-	14	TRBJ1-2	TRBV21-1	-	CVSSRGRGNYGYTF	TGTGTATCCTCCAGGGGCAGGGGGAACTATGGCTACACCTTC
TRBD1	15	TRBJ2-5	TRBV5-1	-	CASSWDRSTQETQYF	TGCGCCAGCAGCTGGGACAGATCCACTCAAGAGACCCAGTACTTC
TRBD1	14	TRBJ2-3	TRBV5-1	few	CASSFGQVTDTQYF	TGCGCCAGCAGCTTCGGACAGGTCACAGATACGCAGTATTTT
-	13	TRBJ1-1	TRBV7-9	-	CASSPRADTEAFF	TGTGCCAGCAGCCCTCGGGCCGACACTGAAGCTTTCTTT
TRBD1	15	TRBJ1-5	TRBV6-6	-	CASSPGTGRNQPQHF	TGTGCCAGCAGTCCCGGGACAGGGCGGAATCAGCCCCAGCATTTT
TRBD2	17	TRBJ2-2	TRBV7-7	-	CASSALAGGANTGELFF	TGTGCTAGCAGCGCACTAGCGGGAGGGGCGAACACCGGGGAGCTGTTTTTT
TRBD2	15	TRBJ2-3	TRBV7-3	-	CASSPSGGSTDTQYF	TGTGCCAGCAGCCCGTCGGGGGGTAGCACAGATACGCAGTATTTT
TRBD1	15	TRBJ2-7	TRBV2	-	CASRTGQWSKYEQYF	TGTGCCAGCAGAACGGGACAGTGGTCGAAATACGAGCAGTACTTC
-	15	TRBJ1-5	TRBV2	-	CASSGQGRDNQPQHF	TGTGCCAGCAGCGGCCAGGGGAGGGACAATCAGCCCCAGCATTTT
TRBD2	17	TRBJ2-3	TRBV18	-	CASSPGAGGPPRDTQYF	TGTGCCAGCTCACCAGGAGCGGGAGGGCCCCCTAGAGATACGCAGTATTTT
-	13	TRBJ1-1	TRBV6-6	many	CASSLDPNTEAFF	TGTGCCAGCAGCCTCGACCCGAACACTGAAGCTTTCTTT
-	14	TRBJ1-2	TRBV6-1	-	CASSEVYSRSGYTF	TGTGCCAGCAGTGAAGTATACAGTCGGAGTGGCTACACCTTC
TRBD1	14	TRBJ1-3	TRBV28	-	CASVRGGPGNTIYF	TGTGCCAGCGTTCGAGGGGGCCCAGGAAACACCATATATTTT
TRBD2	16	TRBJ2-5	TRBV7-9	few	CASSLGVGAGAREQYF	TGTGCCAGCAGCTTAGGCGTCGGGGCGGGAGCGAGGGAGCAGTACTTC
TRBD1	14	TRBJ1-2	TRBV19	-	CASSNLQGNYGYTF	TGTGCCAGTAGTAACCTACAGGGGAACTATGGCTACACCTTC
-	14	TRBJ2-5	TRBV9	-	CASARDSGQETQYF	TGTGCCAGCGCCCGGGACTCGGGCCAAGAGACCCAGTACTTC
-	12	TRBJ1-2	TRBV5-6	-	CASSLAHNGYTF	TGTGCCAGCAGCTTGGCCCACAATGGCTACACCTTC
TRBD1	15	TRBJ2-2	TRBV28	-	CASSPGTGGLGELFF	TGTGCCAGCAGCCCCGGGACAGGGGGCCTCGGGGAGCTGTTTTTT
TRBD2	15	TRBJ2-7	TRBV6-5	-	CASKRSAGDSYEQYF	TGTGCCTCAAAGCGGTCAGCGGGAGACTCCTACGAGCAGTACTTC
-	16	TRBJ1-6	TRBV19	-	CASSIALGGVGSPLHF	TGTGCCAGTAGTATAGCCCTGGGGGGAGTCGGCTCACCCCTCCACTTT
-	14	TRBJ1-1	TRBV15	-	CATSRVLENTEAFF	TGTGCCACCAGCAGAGTTCTAGAGAACACTGAAGCTTTCTTT
-	14	TRBJ2-5	TRBV5-4	many	CASSELQGRETQYF	TGTGCCAGCAGCGAGCTACAGGGCCGAGAGACCCAGTACTTC
TRBD1	11	TRBJ1-2	TRBV28	-	CASSDRDGYTF	TGTGCCAGCTCCGACAGGGACGGCTACACCTTC
TRBD1	14	TRBJ2-1	TRBV18	-	CASSPGQGAGEQFF	TGTGCCAGCTCACCGGGACAGGGGGCAGGTGAGCAGTTCTTC
-	15	TRBJ1-5	TRBV6-1	-	CASSIEWRLNQPQHF	TGTGCCAGCAGTATAGAGTGGCGGCTCAATCAGCCCCAGCATTTT
-	15	TRBJ1-5	TRBV7-8	-	CASSLGSRSNQPQHF	TGTGCCAGCAGCTTAGGGTCGCGTAGCAATCAGCCCCAGCATTTT
TRBD1	15	TRBJ2-7	TRBV10-1	-	CASSEGRQGTYEQYF	TGCGCCAGCAGCGAAGGACGACAGGGAACCTACGAGCAGTACTTC
-	15	TRBJ1-2	TRBV18	-	CASSPMDTPGYGYTF	TGTGCCAGCTCACCGATGGACACCCCGGGCTATGGCTACACCTTC
TRBD2	18	TRBJ2-7	TRBV5-1	-	CASSPSGRDLGLSYEQYF	TGCGCCAGCAGCCCCAGCGGGAGAGATCTAGGGCTGTCCTACGAGCAGTACTTC
-	14	TRBJ2-3	TRBV19	few	CASSISQGTDTQYF	TGTGCCAGTAGTATCTCTCAGGGAACAGATACGCAGTATTTT
-	13	TRBJ1-5	TRBV30	-	CAWSERGNQPQHF	TGTGCCTGGAGCGAAAGGGGCAATCAGCCCCAGCATTTT
-	17	TRBJ1-3	TRBV19	once	CASSPIMTAVSGNTIYF	TGTGCCAGTAGTCCTATAATGACAGCTGTCTCTGGAAACACCATATATTTT
-	15	TRBJ2-4	TRBV7-9	few	CASSPRGGGKNIQYF	TGTGCCAGCAGCCCGCGAGGGGGGGGAAAAAACATTCAGTACTTC
-	15	TRBJ2-1	TRBV10-3	-	CAISPGPERADEQFF	TGTGCCATCAGTCCGGGCCCCGAACGGGCAGATGAGCAGTTCTTC
-	16	TRBJ1-6	TRBV5-5	few	CASSLNSDSYNSPLHF	TGTGCCAGCAGCTTGAATTCCGACTCCTATAATTCACCCCTCCACTTT